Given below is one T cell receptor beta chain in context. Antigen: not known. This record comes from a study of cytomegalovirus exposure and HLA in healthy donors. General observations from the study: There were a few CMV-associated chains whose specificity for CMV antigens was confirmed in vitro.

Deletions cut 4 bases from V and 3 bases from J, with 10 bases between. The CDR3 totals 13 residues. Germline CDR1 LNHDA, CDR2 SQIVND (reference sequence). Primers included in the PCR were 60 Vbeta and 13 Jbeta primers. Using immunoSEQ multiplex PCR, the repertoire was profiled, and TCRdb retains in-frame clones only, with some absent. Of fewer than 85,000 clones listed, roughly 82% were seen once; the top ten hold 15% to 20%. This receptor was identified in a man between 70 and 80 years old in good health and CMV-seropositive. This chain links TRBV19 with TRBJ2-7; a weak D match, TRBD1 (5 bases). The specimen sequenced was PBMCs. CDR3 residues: CASSNRPNYEQYF. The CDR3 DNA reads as TGTGCCAGTAGTAACAGGCCGAACTACGAGCAGTACTTC.